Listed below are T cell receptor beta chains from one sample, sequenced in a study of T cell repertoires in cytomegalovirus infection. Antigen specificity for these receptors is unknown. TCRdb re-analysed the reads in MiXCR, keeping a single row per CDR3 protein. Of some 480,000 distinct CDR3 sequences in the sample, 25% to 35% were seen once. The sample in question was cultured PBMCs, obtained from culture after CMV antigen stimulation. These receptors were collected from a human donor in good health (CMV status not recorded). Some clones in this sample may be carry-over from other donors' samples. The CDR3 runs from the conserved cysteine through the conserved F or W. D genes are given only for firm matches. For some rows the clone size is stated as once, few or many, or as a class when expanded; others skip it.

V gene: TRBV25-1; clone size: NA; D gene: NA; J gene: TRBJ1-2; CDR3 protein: CASSEISEGGYTF; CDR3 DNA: TGTGCCAGCAGTGAAATCAGTGAGGGTGGCTACACCTTC
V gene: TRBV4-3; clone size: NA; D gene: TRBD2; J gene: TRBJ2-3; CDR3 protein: CASSQDRLAGGGDTQYF; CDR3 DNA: TGCGCCAGCAGCCAAGACCGGCTAGCGGGAGGGGGAGATACGCAGTATTTT
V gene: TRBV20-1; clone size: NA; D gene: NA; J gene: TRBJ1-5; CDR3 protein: CSARDIRSGNQPQHF; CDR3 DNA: TGCAGTGCTAGAGATATCCGGTCCGGGAATCAGCCCCAGCATTTT
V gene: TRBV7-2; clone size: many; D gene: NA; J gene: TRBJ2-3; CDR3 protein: CASSSWTGTDTQYF; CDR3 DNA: TGTGCCAGCAGCTCCTGGACAGGCACAGATACGCAGTATTTT
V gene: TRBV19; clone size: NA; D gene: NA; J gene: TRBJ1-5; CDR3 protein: CASSIASVIYSNQPQHF; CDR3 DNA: TGTGCCAGTAGTATAGCTTCAGTAATCTATAGCAATCAGCCCCAGCATTTT
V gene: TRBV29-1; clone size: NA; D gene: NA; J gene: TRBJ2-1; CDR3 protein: CSGRQYSYNEQFF; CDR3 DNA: TGCAGCGGACGACAGTACTCCTACAATGAGCAGTTCTTC
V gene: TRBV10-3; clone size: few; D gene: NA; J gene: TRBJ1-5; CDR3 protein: CAISAGREMPQHF; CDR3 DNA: TGTGCCATCAGTGCGGGCAGGGAGATGCCCCAGCATTTT
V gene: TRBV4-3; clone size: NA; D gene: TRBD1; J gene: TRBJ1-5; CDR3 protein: CASSLDRGQNQPQHF; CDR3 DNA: TGCGCCAGCAGCCTGGACAGGGGACAAAATCAGCCCCAGCATTTT
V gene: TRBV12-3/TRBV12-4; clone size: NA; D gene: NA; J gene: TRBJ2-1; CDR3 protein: CASTLGIYEQFF; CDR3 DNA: TGTGCCAGCACCCTAGGGATTTATGAGCAGTTCTTC
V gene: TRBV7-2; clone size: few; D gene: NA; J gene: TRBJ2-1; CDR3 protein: CASTISKPAYNEQFF; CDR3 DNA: TGTGCCAGCACCATTAGTAAACCCGCTTACAATGAGCAGTTCTTC
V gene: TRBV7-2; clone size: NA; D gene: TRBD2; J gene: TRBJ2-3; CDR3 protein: CASAGAGWTDTQYF; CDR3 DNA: TGTGCCAGCGCGGGAGCGGGATGGACAGATACGCAGTATTTT
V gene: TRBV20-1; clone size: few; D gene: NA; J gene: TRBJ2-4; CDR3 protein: CSASLGLAKNIQYF; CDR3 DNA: TGCAGTGCTAGTTTGGGTTTAGCCAAAAACATTCAGTACTTC
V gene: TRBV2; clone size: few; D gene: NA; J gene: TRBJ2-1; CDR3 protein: CASSEDRYNEQFF; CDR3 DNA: TGTGCCAGCAGTGAGGACAGATACAATGAGCAGTTCTTC
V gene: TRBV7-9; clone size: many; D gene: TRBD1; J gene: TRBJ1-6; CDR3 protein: CASSLERTGRDNSPLHF; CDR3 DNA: TGTGCCAGCAGCTTAGAACGGACAGGGCGGGATAATTCACCCCTCCACTTT
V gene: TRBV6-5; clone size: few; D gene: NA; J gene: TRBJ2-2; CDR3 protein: CASSYSRLVGPELFF; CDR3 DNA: TGTGCCAGCAGTTACTCGCGGCTAGTAGGCCCGGAGCTGTTTTTT
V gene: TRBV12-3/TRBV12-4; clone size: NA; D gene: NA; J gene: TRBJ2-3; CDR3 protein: CASSLMGGPDTQYF; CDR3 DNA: TGTGCCAGCAGTTTAATGGGAGGCCCAGATACGCAGTATTTT
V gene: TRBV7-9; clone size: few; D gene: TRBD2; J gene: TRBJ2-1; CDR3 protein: CASSLVGLGYEQFF; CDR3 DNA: TGTGCCAGCAGCTTAGTGGGACTAGGATATGAGCAGTTCTTC
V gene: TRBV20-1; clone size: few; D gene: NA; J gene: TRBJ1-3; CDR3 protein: CSARERSSGNTIYF; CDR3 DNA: TGCAGTGCTAGGGAGCGGAGCTCTGGAAACACCATATATTTT
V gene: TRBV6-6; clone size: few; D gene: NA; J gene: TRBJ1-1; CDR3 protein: CASSTMRRNTEAFF; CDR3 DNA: TGTGCCAGCAGTACTATGAGACGGAACACTGAAGCTTTCTTT
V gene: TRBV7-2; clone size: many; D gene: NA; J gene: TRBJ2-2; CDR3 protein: CASSLEMRGNTGELFF; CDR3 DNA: TGTGCCAGCAGCTTAGAGATGCGCGGGAACACCGGGGAGCTGTTTTTT
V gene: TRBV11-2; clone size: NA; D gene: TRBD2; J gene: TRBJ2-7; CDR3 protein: CASSPSGIYEQYF; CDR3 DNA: TGTGCCAGCAGTCCTAGCGGGATATACGAGCAGTACTTC
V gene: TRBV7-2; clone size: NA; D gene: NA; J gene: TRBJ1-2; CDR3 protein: CASTGTNYGYTF; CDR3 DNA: TGTGCCAGCACCGGGACTAACTATGGCTACACCTTC
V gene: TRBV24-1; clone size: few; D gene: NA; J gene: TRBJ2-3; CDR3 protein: CATSDDGLAGWDTQYF; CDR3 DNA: TGTGCCACCAGTGATGACGGACTCGCGGGATGGGATACGCAGTATTTT
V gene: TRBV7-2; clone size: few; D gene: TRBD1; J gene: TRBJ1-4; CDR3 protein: CASSRDRVGEKLFF; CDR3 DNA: TGTGCCAGCAGCCGGGACAGGGTCGGTGAAAAACTGTTTTTT
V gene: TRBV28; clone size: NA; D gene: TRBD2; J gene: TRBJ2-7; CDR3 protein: CASSAASGRGLATFPSYEQYF; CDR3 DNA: TGTGCCAGCTCCGCGGCTAGCGGGAGAGGACTAGCAACTTTTCCCTCCTACGAGCAGTACTTC
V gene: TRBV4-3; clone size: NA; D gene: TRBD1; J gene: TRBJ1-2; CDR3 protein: CASSYDRGQGNYGYTF; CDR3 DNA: TGCGCCAGCAGCTACGATCGGGGACAGGGGAACTATGGCTACACCTTC
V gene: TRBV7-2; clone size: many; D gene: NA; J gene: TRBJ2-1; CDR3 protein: CASSAGARKFLGSYNEQFF; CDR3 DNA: TGTGCCAGCAGCGCTGGGGCTAGGAAATTCCTGGGGTCCTACAATGAGCAGTTCTTC
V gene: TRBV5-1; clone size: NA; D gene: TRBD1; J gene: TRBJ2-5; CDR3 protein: CASSPNSGGETQYF; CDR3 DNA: TGCGCCAGCAGCCCGAACTCAGGGGGAGAGACCCAGTACTTC
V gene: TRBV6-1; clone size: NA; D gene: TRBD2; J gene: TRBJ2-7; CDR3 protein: CASIDIAGTYEQYF; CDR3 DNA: TGTGCCAGCATCGATATAGCGGGTACCTACGAGCAGTACTTC
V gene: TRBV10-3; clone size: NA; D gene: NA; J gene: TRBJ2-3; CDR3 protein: CAIREFTDTQYF; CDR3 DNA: TGTGCCATCAGGGAATTCACAGATACGCAGTATTTT
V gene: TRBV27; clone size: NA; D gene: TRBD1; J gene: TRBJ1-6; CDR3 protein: CASKPGQFNSPLHF; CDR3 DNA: TGTGCCAGCAAGCCGGGACAGTTTAATTCACCCCTCCACTTT
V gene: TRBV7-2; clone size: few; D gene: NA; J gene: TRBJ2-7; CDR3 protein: CASSLRTEVSGSYEQYF; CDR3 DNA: TGTGCCAGCAGCTTGAGGACCGAGGTCTCAGGCTCCTACGAGCAGTACTTC
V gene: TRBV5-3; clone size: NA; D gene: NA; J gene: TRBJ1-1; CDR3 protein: CASSPRGGPMNTEAFF; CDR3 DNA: TGTGCCAGCAGCCCCAGGGGTGGGCCCATGAACACTGAAGCTTTCTTT
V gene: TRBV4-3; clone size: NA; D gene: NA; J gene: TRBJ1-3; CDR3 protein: CASSHGESSGNTIYF; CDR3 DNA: TGCGCCAGCAGCCATGGGGAGTCCTCTGGAAACACCATATATTTT
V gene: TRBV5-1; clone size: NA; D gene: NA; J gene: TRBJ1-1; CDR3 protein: CASSLDLRAGEAFF; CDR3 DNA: TGCGCCAGCAGCTTGGATTTACGGGCGGGCGAAGCTTTCTTT
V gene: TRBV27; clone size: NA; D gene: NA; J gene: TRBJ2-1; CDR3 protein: CASTQIVGGGNEQFF; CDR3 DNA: TGTGCCAGCACCCAGATTGTTGGAGGAGGCAATGAGCAGTTCTTC
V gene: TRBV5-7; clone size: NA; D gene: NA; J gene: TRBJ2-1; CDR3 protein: CASSLKAASYNEQFF; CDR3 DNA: TGTGCCAGCAGCTTAAAAGCGGCTTCCTACAATGAGCAGTTCTTC
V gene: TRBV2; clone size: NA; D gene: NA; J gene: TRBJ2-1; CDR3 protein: CASSEGGNGGAQFF; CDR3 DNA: TGTGCCAGCAGTGAAGGTGGAAATGGGGGGGCCCAGTTCTTC
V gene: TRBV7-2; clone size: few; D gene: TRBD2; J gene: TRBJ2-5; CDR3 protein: CASSPSGGRETQYF; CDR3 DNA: TGTGCCAGCAGCCCGAGCGGGGGGAGGGAGACCCAGTACTTC
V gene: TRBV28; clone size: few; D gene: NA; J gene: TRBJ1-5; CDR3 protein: CASSFYTGRNQPQHF; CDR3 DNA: TGTGCCAGCAGTTTTTACACAGGGCGCAATCAGCCCCAGCATTTT
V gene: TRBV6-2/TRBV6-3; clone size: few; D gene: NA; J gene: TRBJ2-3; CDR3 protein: CATLTTITDTQYF; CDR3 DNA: TGTGCCACCCTCACCACCATCACAGATACGCAGTATTTT
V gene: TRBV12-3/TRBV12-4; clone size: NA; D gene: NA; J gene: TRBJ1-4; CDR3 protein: CASRGFGNEKLFF; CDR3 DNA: TGTGCCAGCCGGGGTTTTGGTAATGAAAAACTGTTTTTT
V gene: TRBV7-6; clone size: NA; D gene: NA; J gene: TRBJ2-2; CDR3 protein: CASSHLDPGTGELFF; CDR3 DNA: TGTGCCAGCAGCCACTTAGACCCAGGCACCGGGGAGCTGTTTTTT
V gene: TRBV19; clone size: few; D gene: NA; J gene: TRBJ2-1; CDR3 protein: CASADSSGVSYNEQFF; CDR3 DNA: TGTGCCAGTGCGGACAGCTCGGGAGTATCCTACAATGAGCAGTTCTTC
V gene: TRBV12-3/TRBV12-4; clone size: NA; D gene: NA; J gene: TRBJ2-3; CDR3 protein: CASSGLGLTTDTQYF; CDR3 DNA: TGTGCCAGCAGTGGACTGGGACTCACCACAGATACGCAGTATTTT